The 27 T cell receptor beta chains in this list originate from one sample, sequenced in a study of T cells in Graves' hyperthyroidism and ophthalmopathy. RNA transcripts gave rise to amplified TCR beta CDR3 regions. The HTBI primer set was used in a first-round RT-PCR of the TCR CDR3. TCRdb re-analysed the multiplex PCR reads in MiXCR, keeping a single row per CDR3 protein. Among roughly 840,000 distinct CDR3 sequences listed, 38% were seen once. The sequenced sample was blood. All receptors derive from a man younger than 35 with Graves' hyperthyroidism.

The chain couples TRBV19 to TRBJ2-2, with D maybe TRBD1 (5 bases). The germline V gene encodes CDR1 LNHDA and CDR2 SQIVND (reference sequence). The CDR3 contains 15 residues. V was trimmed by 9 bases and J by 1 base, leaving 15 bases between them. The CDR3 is CASSFGRVNTGELFF. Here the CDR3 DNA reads TGTGCCAGCAGTTTCGGCAGGGTGAACACCGGGGAGCTGTTTTTT.

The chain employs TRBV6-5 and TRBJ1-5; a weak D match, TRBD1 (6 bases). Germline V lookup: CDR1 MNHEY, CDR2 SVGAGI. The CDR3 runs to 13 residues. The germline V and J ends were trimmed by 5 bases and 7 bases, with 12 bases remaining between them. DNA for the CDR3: TGTGCCAGCAGTACTACACAGGGCCAGCCCCAGCATTTT. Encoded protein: CASSTTQGQPQHF.

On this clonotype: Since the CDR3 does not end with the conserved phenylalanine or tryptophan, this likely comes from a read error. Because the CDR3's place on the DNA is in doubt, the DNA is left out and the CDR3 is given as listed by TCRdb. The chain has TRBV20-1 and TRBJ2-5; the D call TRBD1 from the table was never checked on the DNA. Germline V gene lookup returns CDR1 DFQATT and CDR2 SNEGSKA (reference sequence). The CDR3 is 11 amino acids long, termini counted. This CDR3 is CSASGRDRAYY.

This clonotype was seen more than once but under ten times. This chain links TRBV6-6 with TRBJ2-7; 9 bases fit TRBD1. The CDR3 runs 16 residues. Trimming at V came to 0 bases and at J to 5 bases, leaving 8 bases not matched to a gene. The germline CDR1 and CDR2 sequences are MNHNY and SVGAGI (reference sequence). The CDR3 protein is CASSYSTGTGRNEQYF. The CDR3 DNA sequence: TGTGCCAGCAGTTACTCAACCGGGACAGGGAGGAACGAGCAGTACTTC.

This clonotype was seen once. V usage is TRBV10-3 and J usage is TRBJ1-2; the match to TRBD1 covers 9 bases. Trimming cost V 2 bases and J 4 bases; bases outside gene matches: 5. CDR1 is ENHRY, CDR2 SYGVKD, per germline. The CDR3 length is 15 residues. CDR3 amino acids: CAISELGTGSYGYTF. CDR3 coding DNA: TGTGCCATCAGTGAGCTGGGGACAGGGAGCTATGGCTACACCTTC.

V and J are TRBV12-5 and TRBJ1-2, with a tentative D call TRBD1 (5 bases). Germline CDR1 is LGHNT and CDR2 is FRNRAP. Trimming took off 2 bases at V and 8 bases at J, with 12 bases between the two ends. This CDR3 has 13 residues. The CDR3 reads CASGLRQGRGYTF. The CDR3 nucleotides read TGTGCTAGTGGTTTGAGGCAGGGCAGAGGCTACACCTTC.

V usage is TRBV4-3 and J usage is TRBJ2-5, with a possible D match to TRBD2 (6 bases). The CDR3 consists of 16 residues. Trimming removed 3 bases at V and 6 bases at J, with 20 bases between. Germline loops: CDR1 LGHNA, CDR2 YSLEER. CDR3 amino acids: CASSQSIGSRGKTQYF. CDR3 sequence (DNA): TGCGCCAGCAGCCAGTCAATCGGGAGTCGGGGGAAGACCCAGTACTTC.

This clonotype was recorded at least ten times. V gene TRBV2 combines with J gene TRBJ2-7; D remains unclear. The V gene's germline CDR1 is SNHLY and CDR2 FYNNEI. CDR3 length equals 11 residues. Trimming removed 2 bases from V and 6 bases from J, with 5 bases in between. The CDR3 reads CASSERIEQYF. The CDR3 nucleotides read TGTGCCAGCAGTGAAAGAATCGAGCAGTACTTC. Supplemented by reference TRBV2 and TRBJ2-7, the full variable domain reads EPEVTQTPSHQVTQMGQEVILRCVPISNHLYFYWYRQILGQKVEFLVSFYNNEISEKSEIFDDQFSVERPDGSNFTLKIRSTKLEDSAMYFCASSERIEQYFGPGTRLTVT.

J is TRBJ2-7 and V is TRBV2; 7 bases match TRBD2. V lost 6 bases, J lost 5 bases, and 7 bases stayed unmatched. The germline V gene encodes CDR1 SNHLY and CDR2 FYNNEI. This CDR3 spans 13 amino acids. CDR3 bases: TGTGCCAGCAGGCTCCTCGGGACTAACGAGCAGTACTTC. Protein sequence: CASRLLGTNEQYF.

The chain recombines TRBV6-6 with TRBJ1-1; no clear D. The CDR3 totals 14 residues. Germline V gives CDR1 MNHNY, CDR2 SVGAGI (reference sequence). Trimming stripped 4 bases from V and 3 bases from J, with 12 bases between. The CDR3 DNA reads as TGTGCCAGCAGTTTCGTGGGCGGGGACACTGAAGCTTTCTTT. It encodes CASSFVGGDTEAFF.

CDR3 sequence (DNA): TGTGCCAGCATGAATCAGGGAAGTTCGAAGACCCAGTACTTC. This translates into CASMNQGSSKTQYF. The chain recombines TRBV7-6 with TRBJ2-5, with D perhaps TRBD1 (5 bases). Trimming pared 7 bases from V and 6 bases from J, leaving 18 bases between. CDR1 SGHVS and CDR2 FNYEAQ come from the germline V gene. This CDR3 comprises 14 residues. Filled out from reference TRBV7-6 and TRBJ2-5, the complete variable domain reads GAGVSQSPRYKVTKRGQDVALRCDPISGHVSLYWYRQALGQGPEFLTYFNYEAQQDKSGLPNDRFSAERPEGSISTLTIQRTEQRDSAMYRCASMNQGSSKTQYFGPGTRLLVL.

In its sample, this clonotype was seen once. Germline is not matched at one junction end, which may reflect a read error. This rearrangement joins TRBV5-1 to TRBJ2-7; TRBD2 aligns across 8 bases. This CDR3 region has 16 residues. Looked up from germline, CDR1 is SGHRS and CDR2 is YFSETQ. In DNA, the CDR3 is TGTGCCAGCAGTCGTACAATAGCGGGAATTGCCTACGAGCAGTACTTC. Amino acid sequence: CASSRTIAGIAYEQYF.

The CDR3 is CASSPPIAGNTIYF. The CDR3 nucleotides read TGTGCCAGCAGTCCCCCAATCGCTGGAAACACCATATATTTT. The V and J genes are TRBV12-3 or TRBV12-4 and TRBJ1-3; D is ambiguous. The V gene lost 5 bases and the J gene lost 2 bases, with 10 bases spanning the gap. This CDR3 comprises 14 residues.

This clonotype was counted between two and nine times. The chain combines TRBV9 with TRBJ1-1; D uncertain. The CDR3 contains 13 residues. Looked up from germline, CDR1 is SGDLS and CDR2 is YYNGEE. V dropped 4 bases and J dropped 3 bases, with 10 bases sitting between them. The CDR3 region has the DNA TGTGCCAGCAGCCCTGAGATGGACACTGAAGCTTTCTTT. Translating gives CASSPEMDTEAFF.

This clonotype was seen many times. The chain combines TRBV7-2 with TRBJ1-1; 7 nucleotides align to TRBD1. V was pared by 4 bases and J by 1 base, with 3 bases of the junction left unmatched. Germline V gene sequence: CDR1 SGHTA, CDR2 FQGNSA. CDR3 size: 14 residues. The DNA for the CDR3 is TGTGCCAGCAGCTGGGGACAGCGGAACACTGAAGCTTTCTTT. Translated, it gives CASSWGQRNTEAFF.

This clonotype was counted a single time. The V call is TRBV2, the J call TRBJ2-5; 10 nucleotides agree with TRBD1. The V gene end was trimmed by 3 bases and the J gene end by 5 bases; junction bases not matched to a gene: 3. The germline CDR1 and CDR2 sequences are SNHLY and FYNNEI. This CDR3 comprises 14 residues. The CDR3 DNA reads TGTGCCAGCAGTGAGACGGGACAGGGGGAGACCCAGTACTTC. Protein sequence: CASSETGQGETQYF.

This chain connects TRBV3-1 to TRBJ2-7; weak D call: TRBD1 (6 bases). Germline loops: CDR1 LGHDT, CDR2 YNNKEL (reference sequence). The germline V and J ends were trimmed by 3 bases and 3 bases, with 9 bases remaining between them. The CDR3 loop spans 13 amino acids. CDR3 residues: CASSHGQFYEQYF. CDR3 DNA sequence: TGTGCCAGCAGCCACGGACAGTTCTACGAGCAGTACTTC.

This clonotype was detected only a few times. DNA for the CDR3: TGTGCCAGCAGCCCGACAGGGGACCTAATGAACACTGAAGCTTTCTTT. Translated, it gives CASSPTGDLMNTEAFF. The chain couples TRBV9 to TRBJ1-1; 8 bases align to TRBD1. Germline V gene lookup returns CDR1 SGDLS and CDR2 YYNGEE. V shed 4 bases, J shed 0 bases, and the junction held 8 bases outside the gene matches. The CDR3 is 16 amino acids. Filled out from reference TRBV9 and TRBJ1-1, the complete variable domain reads DSGVTQTPKHLITATGQRVTLRCSPRSGDLSVYWYQQSLDQGLQFLIQYYNGEERAKGNILERFSAQQFPDLHSELNLSSLELGDSALYFCASSPTGDLMNTEAFFGQGTRLTVV.

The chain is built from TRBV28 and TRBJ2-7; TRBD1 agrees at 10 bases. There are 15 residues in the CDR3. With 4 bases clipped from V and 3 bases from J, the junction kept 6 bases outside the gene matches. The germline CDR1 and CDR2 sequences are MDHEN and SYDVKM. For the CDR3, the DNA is TGTGCCAGCAGTTCCCGGGACAGGGGATACTACGAGCAGTACTTC. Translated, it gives CASSSRDRGYYEQYF.

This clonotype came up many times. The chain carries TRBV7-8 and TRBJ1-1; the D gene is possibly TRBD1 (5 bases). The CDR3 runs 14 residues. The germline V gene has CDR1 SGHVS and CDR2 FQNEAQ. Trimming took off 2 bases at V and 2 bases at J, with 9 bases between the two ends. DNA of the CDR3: TGTGCCAGCAGCTTACCGGGGGGAAACACTGAAGCTTTCTTT. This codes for CASSLPGGNTEAFF.

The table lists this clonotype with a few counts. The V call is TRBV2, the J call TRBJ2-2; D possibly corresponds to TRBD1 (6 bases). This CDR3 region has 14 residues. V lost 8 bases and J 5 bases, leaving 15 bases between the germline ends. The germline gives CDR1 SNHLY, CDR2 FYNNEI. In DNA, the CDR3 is TGTGCCAGCGGATCCGGGACAACGACCGGGGAGCTGTTTTTT. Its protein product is CASGSGTTTGELFF.

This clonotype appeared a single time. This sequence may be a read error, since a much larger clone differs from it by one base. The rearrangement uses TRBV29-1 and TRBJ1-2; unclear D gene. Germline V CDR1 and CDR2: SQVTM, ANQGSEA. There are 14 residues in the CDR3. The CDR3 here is CSIEAEDRPYGYTF. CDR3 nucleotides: TGCAGCATTGAAGCTGAGGACCGACCTTATGGCTACACCTTC.

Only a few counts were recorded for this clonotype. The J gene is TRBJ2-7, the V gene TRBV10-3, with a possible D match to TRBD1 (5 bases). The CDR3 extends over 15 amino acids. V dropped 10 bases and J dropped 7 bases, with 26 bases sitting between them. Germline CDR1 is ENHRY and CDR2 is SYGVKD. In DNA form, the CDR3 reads TGTGCCACAGCAAGTTTCGGAACAGGTCCCAATGAGCAGTACTTC. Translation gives CATASFGTGPNEQYF.

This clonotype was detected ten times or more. The chain's CDR3 is CSARDQQGGNEKLFF. CDR3 DNA sequence: TGCAGTGCTAGAGATCAACAGGGGGGGAATGAAAAACTGTTTTTT. This chain connects TRBV20-1 to TRBJ1-4, with 8 bases that match TRBD1. This CDR3 has 15 residues. V trimming: 0 bases; J trimming: 5 bases; junction bases outside the gene matches: 5. The germline V gene has CDR1 DFQATT and CDR2 SNEGSKA (reference sequence).

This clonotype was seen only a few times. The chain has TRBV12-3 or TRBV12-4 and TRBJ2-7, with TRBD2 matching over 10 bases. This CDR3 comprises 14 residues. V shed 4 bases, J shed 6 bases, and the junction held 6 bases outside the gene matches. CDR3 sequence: CASSWASGSGEQYF. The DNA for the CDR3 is TGTGCCAGCAGTTGGGCTAGCGGGAGCGGCGAGCAGTACTTC.

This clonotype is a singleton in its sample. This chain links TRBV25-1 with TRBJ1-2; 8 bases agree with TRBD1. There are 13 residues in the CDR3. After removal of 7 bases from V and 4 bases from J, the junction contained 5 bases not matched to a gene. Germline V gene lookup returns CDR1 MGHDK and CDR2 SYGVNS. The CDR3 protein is CASTQGASYGYTF. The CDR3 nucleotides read TGTGCCAGCACCCAGGGGGCGAGCTATGGCTACACCTTC.

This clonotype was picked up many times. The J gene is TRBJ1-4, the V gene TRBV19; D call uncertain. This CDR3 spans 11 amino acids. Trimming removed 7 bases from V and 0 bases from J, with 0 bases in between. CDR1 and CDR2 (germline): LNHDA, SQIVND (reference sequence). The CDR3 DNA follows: TGTGCCAGTACAACTAATGAAAAACTGTTTTTT. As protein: CASTTNEKLFF.